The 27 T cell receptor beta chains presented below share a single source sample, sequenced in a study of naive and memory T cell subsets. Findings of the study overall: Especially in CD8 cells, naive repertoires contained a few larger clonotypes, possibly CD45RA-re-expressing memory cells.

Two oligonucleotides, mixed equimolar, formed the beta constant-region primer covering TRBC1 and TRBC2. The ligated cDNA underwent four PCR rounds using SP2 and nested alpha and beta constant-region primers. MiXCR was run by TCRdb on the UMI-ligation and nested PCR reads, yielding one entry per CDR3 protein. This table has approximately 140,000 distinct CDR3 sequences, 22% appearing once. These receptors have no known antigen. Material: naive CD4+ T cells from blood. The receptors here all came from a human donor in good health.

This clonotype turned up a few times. CDR3 residues: CASSPEWETQYF. The CDR3 DNA is TGTGCCAGCAGCCCCGAGTGGGAGACCCAGTACTTC. The gene calls are TRBV7-9 and TRBJ2-5, with D uncertain. The ends were cut back, 5 bases at V and 5 bases at J, with 9 bases in the middle. The CDR3 length is 12 residues. Germline V lookup: CDR1 SEHNR, CDR2 FQNEAQ (reference sequence).

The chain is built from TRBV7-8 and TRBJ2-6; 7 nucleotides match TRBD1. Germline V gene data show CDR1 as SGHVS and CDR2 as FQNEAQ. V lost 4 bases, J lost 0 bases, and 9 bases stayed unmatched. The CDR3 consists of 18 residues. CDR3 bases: TGTGCCAGCAGCTCCCGCATGAGGGACAGCTCTGGGGCCAACGTCCTGACTTTC. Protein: CASSSRMRDSSGANVLTF.

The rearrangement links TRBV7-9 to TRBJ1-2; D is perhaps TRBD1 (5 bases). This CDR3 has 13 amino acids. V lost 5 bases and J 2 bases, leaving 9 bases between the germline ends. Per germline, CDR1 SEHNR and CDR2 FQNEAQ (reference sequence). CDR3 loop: CASSADRNYGYTF. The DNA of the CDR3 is TGTGCCAGCAGCGCCGACAGAAACTATGGCTACACCTTC.

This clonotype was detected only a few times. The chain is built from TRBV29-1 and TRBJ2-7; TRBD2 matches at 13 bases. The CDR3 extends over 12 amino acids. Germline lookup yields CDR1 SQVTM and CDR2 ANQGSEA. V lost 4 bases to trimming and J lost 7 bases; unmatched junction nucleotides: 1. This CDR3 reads CSVGLAGGEQYF. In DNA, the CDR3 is TGCAGCGTTGGACTAGCGGGAGGTGAGCAGTACTTC.

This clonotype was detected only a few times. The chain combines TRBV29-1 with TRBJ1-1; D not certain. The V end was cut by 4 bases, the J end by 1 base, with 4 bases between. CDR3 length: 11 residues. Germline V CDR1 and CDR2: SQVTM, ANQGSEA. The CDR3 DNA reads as TGCAGCGTTGCCAGGAACACTGAAGCTTTCTTT. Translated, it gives CSVARNTEAFF. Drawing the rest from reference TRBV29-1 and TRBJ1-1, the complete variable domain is SAVISQKPSRDICQRGTSLTIQCQVDSQVTMMFWYRQQPGQSLTLIATANQGSEATYESGFVIDKFPISRPNLTFSTLTVSNMSPEDSSIYLCSVARNTEAFFGQGTRLTVV.

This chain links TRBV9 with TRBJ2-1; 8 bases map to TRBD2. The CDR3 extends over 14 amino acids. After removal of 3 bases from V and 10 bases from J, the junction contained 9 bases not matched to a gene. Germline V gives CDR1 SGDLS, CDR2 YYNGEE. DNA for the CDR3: TGTGCCAGCAGCGCCTTAGCGGGGCTCGGGGAGCAGTTCTTC. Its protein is CASSALAGLGEQFF.

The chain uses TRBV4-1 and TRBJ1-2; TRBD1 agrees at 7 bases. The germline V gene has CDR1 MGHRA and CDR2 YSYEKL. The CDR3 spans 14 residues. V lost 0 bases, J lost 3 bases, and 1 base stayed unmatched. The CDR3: CASSQETGDYGYTF. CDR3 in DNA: TGCGCCAGCAGCCAAGAAACAGGGGACTATGGCTACACCTTC.

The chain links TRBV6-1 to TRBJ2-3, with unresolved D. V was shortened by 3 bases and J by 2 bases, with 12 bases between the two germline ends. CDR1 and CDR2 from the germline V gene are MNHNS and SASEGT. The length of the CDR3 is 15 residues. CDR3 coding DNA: TGTGCCAGCAGTGAGATGGCTGCCCTCACAGATACGCAGTATTTT. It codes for CASSEMAALTDTQYF.

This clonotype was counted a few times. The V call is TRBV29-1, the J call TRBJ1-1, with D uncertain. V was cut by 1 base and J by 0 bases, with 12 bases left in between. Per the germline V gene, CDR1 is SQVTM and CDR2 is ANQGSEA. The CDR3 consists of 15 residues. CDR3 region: CSVEGGLSMNTEAFF. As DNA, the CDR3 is TGCAGCGTTGAAGGAGGGCTAAGTATGAACACTGAAGCTTTCTTT.

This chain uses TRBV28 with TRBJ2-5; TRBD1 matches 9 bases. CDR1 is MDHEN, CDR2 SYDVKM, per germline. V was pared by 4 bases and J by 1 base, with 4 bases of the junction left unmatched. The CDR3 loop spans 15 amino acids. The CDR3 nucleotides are TGTGCCAGCAGTTGGACAGGGGATCCCCAAGAGACCCAGTACTTC. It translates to CASSWTGDPQETQYF.

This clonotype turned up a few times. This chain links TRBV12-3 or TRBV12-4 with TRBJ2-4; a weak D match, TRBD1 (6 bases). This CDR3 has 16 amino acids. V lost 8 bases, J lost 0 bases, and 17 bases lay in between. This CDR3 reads CASSRPGTLAKNIQYF. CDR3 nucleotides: TGTGCCAGCTCCCGGCCAGGGACACTAGCCAAAAACATTCAGTACTTC.

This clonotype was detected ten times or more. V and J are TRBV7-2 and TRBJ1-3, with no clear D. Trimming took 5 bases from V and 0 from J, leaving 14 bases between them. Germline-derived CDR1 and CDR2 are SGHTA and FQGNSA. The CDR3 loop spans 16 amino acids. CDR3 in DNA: TGTGCCAGCAGCCGCATGACTTTAAACTCTGGAAACACCATATATTTT. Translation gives CASSRMTLNSGNTIYF. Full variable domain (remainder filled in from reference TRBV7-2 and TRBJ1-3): GAGVSQSPSNKVTEKGKDVELRCDPISGHTALYWYRQSLGQGLEFLIYFQGNSAPDKSGLPSDRFSAERTGGSVSTLTIQRTQQEDSAVYLCASSRMTLNSGNTIYFGEGSWLTVV.

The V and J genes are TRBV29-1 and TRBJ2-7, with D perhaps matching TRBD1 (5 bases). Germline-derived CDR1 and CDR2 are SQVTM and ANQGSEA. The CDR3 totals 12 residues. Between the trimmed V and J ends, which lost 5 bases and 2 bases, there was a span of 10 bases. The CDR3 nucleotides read TGCAGCGTTCGGACACCGGCCTACGAGCAGTACTTC. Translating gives CSVRTPAYEQYF.

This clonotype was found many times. The CDR3 sequence: CSAREGAGYEQYF. The CDR3, as DNA: TGCAGTGCTAGGGAGGGAGCGGGCTACGAGCAGTACTTC. This sequence joins TRBV20-1 and TRBJ2-7; weak D call: TRBD2 (6 bases). The V gene lost 3 bases and the J gene lost 3 bases, with 12 bases spanning the gap. CDR1 and CDR2 from the germline V gene are DFQATT and SNEGSKA (reference sequence). This CDR3 is built from 13 residues.

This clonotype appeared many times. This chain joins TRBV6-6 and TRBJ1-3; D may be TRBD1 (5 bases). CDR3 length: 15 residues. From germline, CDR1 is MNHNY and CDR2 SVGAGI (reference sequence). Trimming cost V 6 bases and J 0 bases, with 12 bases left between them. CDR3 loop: CASSRNRNSGNTIYF. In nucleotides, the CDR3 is TGTGCCAGCAGCCGCAACAGGAACTCTGGAAACACCATATATTTT.

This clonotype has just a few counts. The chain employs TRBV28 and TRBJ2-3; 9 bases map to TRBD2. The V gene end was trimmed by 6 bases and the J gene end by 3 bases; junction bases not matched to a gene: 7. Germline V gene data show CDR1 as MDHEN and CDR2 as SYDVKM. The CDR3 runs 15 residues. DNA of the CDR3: TGTGCCAGCAGATCTAGCGGGACGGGGACAGATACGCAGTATTTT. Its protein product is CASRSSGTGTDTQYF.

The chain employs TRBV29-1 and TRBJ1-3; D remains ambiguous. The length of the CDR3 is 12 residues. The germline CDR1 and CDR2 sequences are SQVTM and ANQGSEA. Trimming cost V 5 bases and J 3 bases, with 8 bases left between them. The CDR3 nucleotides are TGCAGCGTTCTCCGGGATGGAAACACCATATATTTT. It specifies CSVLRDGNTIYF. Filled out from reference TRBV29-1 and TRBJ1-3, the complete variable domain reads SAVISQKPSRDICQRGTSLTIQCQVDSQVTMMFWYRQQPGQSLTLIATANQGSEATYESGFVIDKFPISRPNLTFSTLTVSNMSPEDSSIYLCSVLRDGNTIYFGEGSWLTVV.

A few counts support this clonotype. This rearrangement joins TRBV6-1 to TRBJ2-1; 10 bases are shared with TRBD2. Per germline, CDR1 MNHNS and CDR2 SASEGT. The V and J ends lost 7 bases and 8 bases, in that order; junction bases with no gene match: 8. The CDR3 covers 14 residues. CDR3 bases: TGTGCCAGCACAACCAGCGGGAGGGGGGATGAGCAGTTCTTC. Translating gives CASTTSGRGDEQFF.

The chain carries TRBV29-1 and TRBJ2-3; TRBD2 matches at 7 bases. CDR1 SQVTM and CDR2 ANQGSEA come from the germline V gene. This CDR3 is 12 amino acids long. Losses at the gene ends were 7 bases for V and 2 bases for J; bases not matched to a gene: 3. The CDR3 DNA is TGCAGCGGGACTAGTGCCACAGATACGCAGTATTTT. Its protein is CSGTSATDTQYF.

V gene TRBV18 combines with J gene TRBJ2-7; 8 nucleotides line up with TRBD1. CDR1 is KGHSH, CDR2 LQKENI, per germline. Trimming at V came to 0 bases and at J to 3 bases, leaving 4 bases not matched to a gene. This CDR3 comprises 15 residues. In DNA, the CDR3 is TGTGCCAGCTCACCACCCTCGGGACAGGACTACGAGCAGTACTTC. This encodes CASSPPSGQDYEQYF.

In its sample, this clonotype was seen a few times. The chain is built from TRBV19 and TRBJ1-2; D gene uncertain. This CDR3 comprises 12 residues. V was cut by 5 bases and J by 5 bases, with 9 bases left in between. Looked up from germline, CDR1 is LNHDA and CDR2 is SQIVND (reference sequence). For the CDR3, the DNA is TGTGCCAGTAGTCAGTACGTTTATGGCTACACCTTC. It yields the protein CASSQYVYGYTF.

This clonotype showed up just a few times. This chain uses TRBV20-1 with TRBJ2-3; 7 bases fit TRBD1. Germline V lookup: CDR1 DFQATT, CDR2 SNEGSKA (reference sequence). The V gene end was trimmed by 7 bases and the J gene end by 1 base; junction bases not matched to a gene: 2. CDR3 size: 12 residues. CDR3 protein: CSVQGRTDTQYF. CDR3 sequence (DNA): TGCAGTGTACAGGGGCGCACAGATACGCAGTATTTT.

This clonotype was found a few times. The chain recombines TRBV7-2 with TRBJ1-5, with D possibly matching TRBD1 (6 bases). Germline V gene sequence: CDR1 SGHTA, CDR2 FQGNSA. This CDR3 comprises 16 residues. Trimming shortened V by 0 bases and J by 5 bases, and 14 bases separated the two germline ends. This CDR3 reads CASSLALNREYQPQHF. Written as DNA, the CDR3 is TGTGCCAGCAGCTTAGCGCTAAACAGGGAATATCAGCCCCAGCATTTT.

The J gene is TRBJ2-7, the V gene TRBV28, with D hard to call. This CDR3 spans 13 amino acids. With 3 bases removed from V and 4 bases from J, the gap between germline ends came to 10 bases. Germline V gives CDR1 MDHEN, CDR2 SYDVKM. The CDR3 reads CASSFVSPYEQYF. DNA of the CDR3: TGTGCCAGCAGTTTTGTTAGCCCATACGAGCAGTACTTC.

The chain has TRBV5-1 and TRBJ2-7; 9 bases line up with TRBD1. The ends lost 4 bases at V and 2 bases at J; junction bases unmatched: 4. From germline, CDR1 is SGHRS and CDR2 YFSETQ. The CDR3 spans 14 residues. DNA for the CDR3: TGCGCCAGCAGCATCCGACAGGGGGCCTACGAGCAGTACTTC. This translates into CASSIRQGAYEQYF.

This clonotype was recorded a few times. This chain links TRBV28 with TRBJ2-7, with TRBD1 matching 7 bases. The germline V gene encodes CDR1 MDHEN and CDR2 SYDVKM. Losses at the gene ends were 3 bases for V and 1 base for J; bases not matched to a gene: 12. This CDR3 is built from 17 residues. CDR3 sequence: CASSFQRGTAESYEQYF. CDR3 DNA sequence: TGTGCCAGCAGTTTTCAGAGAGGGACAGCGGAGTCCTACGAGCAGTACTTC.

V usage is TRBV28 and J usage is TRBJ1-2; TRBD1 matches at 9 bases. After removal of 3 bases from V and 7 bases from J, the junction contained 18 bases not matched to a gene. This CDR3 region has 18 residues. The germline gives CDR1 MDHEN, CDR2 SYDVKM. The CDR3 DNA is TGTGCCAGCAGTTTGGTGTTAACTCCCGGGACAGGGCGTGTTGGCTACACCTTC. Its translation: CASSLVLTPGTGRVGYTF.